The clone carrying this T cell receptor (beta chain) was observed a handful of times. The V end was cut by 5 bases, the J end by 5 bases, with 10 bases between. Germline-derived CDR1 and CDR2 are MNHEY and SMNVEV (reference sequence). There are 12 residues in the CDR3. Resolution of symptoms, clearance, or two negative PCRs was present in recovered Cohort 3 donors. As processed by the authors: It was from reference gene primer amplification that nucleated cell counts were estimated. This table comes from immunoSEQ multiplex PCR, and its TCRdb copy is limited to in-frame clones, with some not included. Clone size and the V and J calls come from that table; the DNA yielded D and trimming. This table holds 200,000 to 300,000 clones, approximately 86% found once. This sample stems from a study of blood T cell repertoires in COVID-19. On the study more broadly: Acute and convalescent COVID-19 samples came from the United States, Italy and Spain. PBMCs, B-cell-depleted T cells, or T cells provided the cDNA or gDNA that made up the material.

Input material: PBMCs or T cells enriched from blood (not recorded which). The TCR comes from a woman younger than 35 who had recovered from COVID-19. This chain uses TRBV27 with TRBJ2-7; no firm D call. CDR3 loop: CASSASAHEQYF. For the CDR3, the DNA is TGTGCCAGCAGTGCGAGCGCCCACGAGCAGTACTTC.